This T cell receptor beta chain derives from a study of CXCR3 chemokines and chemotherapy response in bladder cancer (dated by TCRdb to between 2022 and 2023). With respect to the entire study: Whether chemotherapy response in human bladder cancer was predicted by intratumoral CXCR3 chemokine system activity was examined in the study.

This clonotype came up many times. No cognate antigen has been identified for it. No much larger clone is present one base from it, and per-base qualities are unavailable. The protocol used for the library was PCR. For sequencing, an Illumina HiSeq 2500 was employed. TCRdb reran the public reads through fastp at Q25 and MiXCR, keeping productive beta chains. Here each entry gathers all rows of one CDR3 protein and keeps the most common genes and DNA. In all, the sample holds 8,600 or so distinct CDR3 sequences, and about 23% of those were seen once. The top ten constitute around 9.5% of the sample. This specimen was acquired from a patient whose treatment included neoadjuvant chemotherapy. This TCR derives from a human donor with bladder cancer that did not respond to neoadjuvant chemotherapy.

In nucleotide form, the sequence is TGTGCCAGCAGCAGGACAGGGGGCGTCTCTGGAAACACCATATATTTT. This gives the protein CASSRTGGVSGNTIYF. The V gene is TRBV6-5 and the J gene is TRBJ1-3; TRBD1 fits 11 bases in the junction. The germline V gene provides CDR1 MNHEY and CDR2 SVGAGI. The CDR3 contains 16 residues, cysteine and phenylalanine counted. Just the 48-base CDR3 DNA is kept, in frame starting at base 1. V is trimmed back by 6 bases and J by 0 bases, and the junction contains 4 bases that no gene match accounts for.